Shown below are 25 T cell receptor beta chains from a single sample sequenced in a study of blood T cells in healthy people across ages. Alongside a J-beta primer mix, a sample-barcoded 5' primer served in a second PCR lasting roughly 7 to 11 cycles. TCRdb re-analysed the 5' RACE reads in MiXCR, keeping a single row per CDR3 protein. The table records approximately 810,000 distinct CDR3 sequences, 35% to 40% of them present only once. Sequencing used blood. Receptor source: a man between 18 and 35 years old in good health.

This clonotype was seen just once. This chain connects TRBV7-2 to TRBJ2-5, with D possibly called TRBD1 or TRBD2 (6 bases each). The V gene's germline CDR1 is SGHTA and CDR2 FQGNSA. This CDR3 region has 13 residues. V lost 8 bases and J lost 2, with 12 bases in between. The DNA for the CDR3 is TGTGCCAGCCAAAGGGGGGTGCAAGAGACCCAGTACTTC. Protein: CASQRGVQETQYF.

Many counts were recorded for this clonotype. The chain employs TRBV19 and TRBJ2-1; 10 bases map to TRBD1. Losses at the gene ends were 7 bases for V and 6 bases for J; bases not matched to a gene: 6. CDR3 length: 14 amino acids. Germline assignment: CDR1 LNHDA and CDR2 SQIVND (reference sequence). The DNA for the CDR3 is TGTGCCAGTATGATGGGACAGGGGATCAATGAGCAGTTCTTC. Residues: CASMMGQGINEQFF.

This chain connects TRBV5-1 to TRBJ1-1; D is unresolved. V was shortened by 4 bases and J by 6 bases, with 13 bases between the two germline ends. Germline lookup yields CDR1 SGHRS and CDR2 YFSETQ. The CDR3 runs 13 residues. The CDR3 DNA follows: TGCGCCAGCAGCCTTGAGGTTGAGGCTGAAGCTTTCTTT. Translating it yields CASSLEVEAEAFF.

The chain employs TRBV10-3 and TRBJ1-6; possibly TRBD1 for D (6 bases). In germline, CDR1 is ENHRY, CDR2 SYGVKD. The length of the CDR3 is 14 residues. V was cut by 7 bases and J by 6 bases, with 13 bases left in between. The CDR3 nucleotides are TGTGCCATCACCCAGACAGGCGCTAATTCACCCCTCCACTTT. Its translation is CAITQTGANSPLHF.

The chain is built from TRBV3-1 and TRBJ2-1, with 13 bases aligning to TRBD2. The closer fit of TRBJ2-7 to the DNA end suggests the J call may be wrong. CDR1 is LGHDT and CDR2 is YNNKEL in the germline V gene (reference sequence). This CDR3 is 18 amino acids long. CDR3 loop: CASTERLAGGLRYNEQYF. The CDR3 coding sequence is TGTGCCAGCACCGAACGACTAGCGGGGGGTCTCCGATACAATGAGCAGTACTTC.

The rearrangement joins TRBV12-3 or TRBV12-4 to TRBJ1-6; 7 bases match TRBD1. The CDR3 spans 15 residues. V shed 6 bases, J shed 5 bases, and the junction held 7 bases outside the gene matches. CDR3 coding DNA: TGTGCCAGCAGCGCCGCCGGGACAGATAATTCACCCCTCCACTTT. Translation gives CASSAAGTDNSPLHF.

This sequence joins TRBV12-3 or TRBV12-4 and TRBJ1-2, with D possibly matching TRBD1 (5 bases). The ends were cut back, 10 bases at V and 7 bases at J, with 19 bases in the middle. This CDR3 spans 13 amino acids. The CDR3 protein is CANSSGPGAGYTF. The CDR3 bases are TGTGCCAACAGCTCGGGGCCCGGGGCTGGCTACACCTTC.

The J gene is TRBJ2-1, the V gene TRBV6-5, with 11 bases that match TRBD2. The CDR3 covers 18 residues. V lost 4 bases, J lost 0 bases, and 8 bases stayed unmatched. Germline assignment: CDR1 MNHEY and CDR2 SVGAGI. The CDR3 spells CASSFPTSGASSYNEQFF. CDR3 sequence (DNA): TGTGCCAGCAGTTTTCCGACTAGCGGGGCGAGCTCCTACAATGAGCAGTTCTTC.

The rearrangement joins TRBV20-1 to TRBJ2-1, with D maybe TRBD2 (6 bases). The V and J ends lost 0 bases and 6 bases respectively, with 18 bases between them. The CDR3 consists of 16 residues. CDR1 and CDR2 (germline): DFQATT, SNEGSKA (reference sequence). The CDR3 DNA follows: TGCAGTGCTAGAGACCCGGGACTCGGCCCAGGCAATGAGCAGTTCTTC. Protein: CSARDPGLGPGNEQFF.

The sample holds a few counts of this clonotype. The genes are TRBV7-2 and TRBJ1-2; a weak D match, TRBD1 (5 bases). The V and J ends lost 4 bases and 4 bases respectively, with 10 bases between them. Germline-derived CDR1 and CDR2 are SGHTA and FQGNSA. There are 13 residues in the CDR3. This CDR3 is CASSWPDSYGYTF. The CDR3 bases are TGTGCCAGCAGCTGGCCCGACAGCTATGGCTACACCTTC.

This rearrangement joins TRBV12-3 or TRBV12-4 to TRBJ1-4; D possibly corresponds to TRBD1 (6 bases). The V end lost 5 bases, the J end lost 0 bases, and 19 bases lay between the germline ends. CDR3 size: 18 residues. The CDR3 is CASSPRDTRSATNEKLFF. The CDR3 DNA is TGTGCCAGCAGTCCCCGGGACACCCGTAGCGCAACTAATGAAAAACTGTTTTTT.

This clonotype has at least ten counts. V is TRBV12-3 or TRBV12-4 and J is TRBJ2-3; D unresolved. Trimming shortened V by 7 bases and J by 5 bases, and 13 bases separated the two germline ends. This CDR3 comprises 13 residues. In nucleotides, the CDR3 is TGTGCCAGCAACGTTCTCTACCGAGATACGCAGTATTTT. Translation gives CASNVLYRDTQYF.

This clonotype was counted ten times or more. The CDR3 reads CSVEDGGGTPVTGTQYF. DNA of the CDR3: TGCAGCGTTGAAGATGGGGGGGGCACCCCCGTTACCGGTACGCAGTATTTT. The rearrangement links TRBV29-1 to TRBJ2-3, with D possibly matching TRBD2 (7 bases). Germline V CDR1 and CDR2: SQVTM, ANQGSEA. Trimming shortened V by 0 bases and J by 8 bases, and 24 bases separated the two germline ends. This CDR3 contains 17 residues.

V and J are TRBV3-1 and TRBJ2-1; 8 nucleotides agree with TRBD2. Germline V gene data show CDR1 as LGHDT and CDR2 as YNNKEL (reference sequence). The ends lost 6 bases at V and 8 bases at J; junction bases unmatched: 12. CDR3 length: 15 amino acids. DNA for the CDR3: TGTGCCAGCAGAGATTTGGCTAGCGGGTCGGATGAGCAGTTCTTC. Translating it yields CASRDLASGSDEQFF.

This chain connects TRBV21-1 to TRBJ2-7; the table's TRBD2 call for D was not verified on the DNA. TRBV21-1 is a pseudogene. The CDR3 consists of 16 residues. The CDR3: CASSKGGRTRRYEQYF. In DNA form, the CDR3 reads TGTGCCAGCAGCAAAGGGGGGAGGACAAGGCGGTACGAGCAGTACTTC.

This clonotype has a handful of counts. The V and J genes are TRBV5-1 and TRBJ1-4; 9 nucleotides agree with TRBD1. Germline-derived CDR1 and CDR2 are SGHRS and YFSETQ. With 0 bases clipped from V and 0 bases from J, the junction kept 6 bases outside the gene matches. This CDR3 comprises 18 residues. This chain's CDR3 is CASSLGGDRVATNEKLFF. DNA of the CDR3: TGCGCCAGCAGCTTGGGAGGGGACAGGGTCGCAACTAATGAAAAACTGTTTTTT. The full variable domain, in which reference TRBV5-1 and TRBJ1-4 provide the parts outside the CDR3, is KAGVTQTPRYLIKTRGQQVTLSCSPISGHRSVSWYQQTPGQGLQFLFEYFSETQRNKGNFPGRFSGRQFSNSRSEMNVSTLELGDSALYLCASSLGGDRVATNEKLFFGSGTQLSVL.

This clonotype was counted at least ten times. The chain couples TRBV13 to TRBJ2-1, with 9 bases lining up with TRBD2. V was clipped by 6 bases and J by 1 base; unmatched bases: 7. The germline V gene encodes CDR1 PRHDT and CDR2 FYEKMQ (reference sequence). CDR3 length: 16 residues. This CDR3 reads CASRWGGGASYNEQFF. CDR3 in DNA: TGTGCCAGCAGGTGGGGCGGGGGGGCGTCCTACAATGAGCAGTTCTTC.

About this clonotype itself: A junction boundary mismatches the germline segment, possibly from a read error. The chain joins TRBV27 to TRBJ2-3; TRBD2 aligns across 15 bases. This CDR3 is built from 14 residues. CDR1 and CDR2 (germline): MNHEY, SMNVEV (reference sequence). The CDR3 here is CASSWTSGRDTRYF. In DNA, the CDR3 is TGTGCCAGCAGTTGGACTAGCGGGAGGGATACGCGGTATTTT.

The chain couples TRBV5-1 to TRBJ2-3; TRBD2 agrees at 8 bases. J was trimmed by 3 bases and V by 7 bases; bases with no gene match: 4. The germline V gene has CDR1 SGHRS and CDR2 YFSETQ. The CDR3 runs to 13 residues. CDR3 coding DNA: TGCGCCAGCGCGGGGGGTTTGACAGATACGCAGTATTTT. This gives the protein CASAGGLTDTQYF.

In this sample, this clonotype turned up a few times. The V and J genes are TRBV5-6 and TRBJ2-7, with D unclear. Between the trimmed V and J ends, which lost 1 base and 2 bases, there was a span of 10 bases. From germline, CDR1 is SGHDT and CDR2 YYEEEE. The CDR3 runs to 14 residues. CDR3 nucleotides: TGTGCCAGCAGCTTGACAGTTAAAGCCTACGAGCAGTACTTC. This translates into CASSLTVKAYEQYF.

The rearrangement links TRBV7-3 to TRBJ2-1; the D is unclear. The V and J ends lost 2 bases and 13 bases respectively, with 15 bases between them. The CDR3 has 13 amino acids. The germline gives CDR1 SGHTA, CDR2 FQGTGA. The CDR3 reads CASSLAGGETQFF. CDR3 coding DNA: TGTGCCAGCAGCTTAGCCGGTGGAGAGACCCAGTTCTTC. Supplemented by reference TRBV7-3 and TRBJ2-1, the full variable domain reads GAGVSQTPSNKVTEKGKYVELRCDPISGHTALYWYRQSLGQGPEFLIYFQGTGAADDSGLPNDRFFAVRPEGSVSTLKIQRTERGDSAVYLCASSLAGGETQFFGPGTRLTVL.

In its sample, this clonotype was seen once. The chain combines TRBV28 with TRBJ2-3; TRBD2 agrees at 7 bases. CDR3 size: 14 residues. The germline gives CDR1 MDHEN, CDR2 SYDVKM. V dropped 2 bases and J dropped 4; count of bases not matched to a gene: 3. Here the CDR3 DNA reads TGTGCCAGCAGTTTAAGGGAGGGGTCAGATACGCAGTATTTT. It translates to CASSLREGSDTQYF.

This clonotype was found a few times. This chain links TRBV12-3 or TRBV12-4 with TRBJ1-2; D unresolved. The length of the CDR3 is 15 residues. Deletions cut 1 base from V and 2 bases from J, with 11 bases between. The CDR3 spells CASSLVAELNYGYTF. CDR3 sequence (DNA): TGTGCCAGCAGTTTAGTTGCGGAATTGAACTATGGCTACACCTTC.

V gene TRBV10-3 combines with J gene TRBJ2-5; TRBD2 matches at 12 bases. CDR1 is ENHRY and CDR2 is SYGVKD in the germline V gene. The CDR3 consists of 17 residues. J lost 0 bases, V lost 0 bases, and 2 bases had no gene match. The CDR3 DNA reads TGTGCCATCAGTGAGTCAGGACTAGCGGGGAACCAAGAGACCCAGTACTTC. This codes for CAISESGLAGNQETQYF.

The chain is built from TRBV6-1 and TRBJ2-3, with no clear D. Germline V gives CDR1 MNHNS, CDR2 SASEGT. The CDR3 length is 17 residues. Trimming cost V 2 bases and J 0 bases, with 15 bases left between them. As DNA, the CDR3 is TGTGCCAGCAGTGAAAACCTACACGCCTCTAGCACAGATACGCAGTATTTT. This translates into CASSENLHASSTDTQYF.